Below are 3 T cell receptor beta chains sequenced from a single sample in a study of blood T cell repertoires in COVID-19. Assay: immunoSEQ multiplex PCR; the TCRdb copy retains only in-frame clones and omits some. The table records around 46,000 clones, around 87% of them present only once. The sample consisted of peripheral blood. The receptors were gathered from a human donor in a cohort sampled during active COVID-19.

This chain connects TRBV27 to TRBJ2-7, with a weak D call TRBD1 (6 bases). This CDR3 has 12 residues. Germline-derived CDR1 and CDR2 are MNHEY and SMNVEV (reference sequence). Trimming stripped 8 bases from V and 4 bases from J, with 12 bases between. The CDR3, as DNA: TGTGCCAGCTGGGACCAGGGGTACGAGCAGTACTTC. Encoded protein: CASWDQGYEQYF.

This rearrangement joins TRBV7-2 to TRBJ2-3; D is ambiguous. Germline lookup yields CDR1 SGHTA and CDR2 FQGNSA. This CDR3 contains 14 residues. Trimming removed 5 bases from V and 4 bases from J, with 13 bases in between. CDR3 in amino acids: CASSPRNGADTQYF. CDR3 DNA sequence: TGTGCCAGCAGCCCCCGCAACGGTGCAGATACGCAGTATTTT.

This chain uses TRBV7-2 with TRBJ2-2; TRBD2 agrees at 8 bases. Germline assignment: CDR1 SGHTA and CDR2 FQGNSA. Unmatched junction bases numbered 11, after V lost 2 bases and J lost 6 bases. The CDR3 extends over 17 amino acids. The CDR3 DNA reads as TGTGCCAGCAGCTTACATGGCGGGGGGATTCTGGCCGGGGAGCTGTTTTTT. This gives the protein CASSLHGGGILAGELFF.